This T cell receptor beta chain was sequenced during a study of blood T cells in healthy people across ages. Across the study: Using template switching, researchers captured about one barcoded beta molecule for each two T cells.

Concerning this clonotype: Its specificity is unknown.

Germline trimming cut 5 bases from V and 3 bases from J; bases unmatched to any gene: 2. Per the germline V gene, CDR1 is KGHDR and CDR2 is SFDVKD. This CDR3 is built from 13 residues. Next came a second PCR, run for about 6 to 12 cycles, which used a sample-barcoded 5' primer along with a J-beta primer mix. One entry per CDR3 protein, called by TCRdb with MiXCR from the 5' RACE reads. Among about 840,000 distinct CDR3 sequences listed, roughly 28% were seen once. Findings of the study overall: Strong correlation linked observed beta diversity and percent naive T cells.

This sample also belongs to another study, concerning T cells of mothers and their children. This second report adds: The cDNA synthesis received all extracted RNA, at around 1.6 ug per 15 ul. Mother-child pairs who were related displayed a slightly higher overlap than unrelated pairs, a difference that was non-significant.

Sequences were obtained from blood. This TCR derives from a woman aged 40-49 years in good health. The chain recombines TRBV24-1 with TRBJ1-1; the match to TRBD1 covers 7 bases. The CDR3, as DNA: TGTGCCACCAGTGCGGGACAGCACACTGAAGCTTTCTTT. This sequence encodes CATSAGQHTEAFF.